This T cell receptor beta chain is from a study of blood T cell repertoires in COVID-19. At the level of the study: Whether acute or convalescent, the COVID-19 samples came from the United States, Italy and Spain. From T cells, B-cell-depleted T cells, or PBMCs came the material, which was cDNA or gDNA.

There are 15 residues in the CDR3. V trimming: 2 bases; J trimming: 7 bases; junction bases outside the gene matches: 4. CDR1 is MGHDK, CDR2 SYGVNS, per germline. This clone turned up a few times. Study processing details: By means of reference gene primer amplification, nucleated cell counts were estimated. Assay: immunoSEQ multiplex PCR; the TCRdb copy retains only in-frame clones and omits some. V and J calls and clone size come straight from that table; D and trimming were deduced from the DNA. The sample includes some 260,000 clones, about 73% of them seen just once. This sequence was found in a woman at least 80 years old with acute or convalescent COVID-19. Material: peripheral blood. V is TRBV25-1 and J is TRBJ1-4, with 10 bases that match TRBD1. CDR3: CASSEGGQGVEKLFF. In nucleotides, the CDR3 is TGTGCCAGCAGTGAAGGCGGACAGGGGGTTGAAAAACTGTTTTTT.